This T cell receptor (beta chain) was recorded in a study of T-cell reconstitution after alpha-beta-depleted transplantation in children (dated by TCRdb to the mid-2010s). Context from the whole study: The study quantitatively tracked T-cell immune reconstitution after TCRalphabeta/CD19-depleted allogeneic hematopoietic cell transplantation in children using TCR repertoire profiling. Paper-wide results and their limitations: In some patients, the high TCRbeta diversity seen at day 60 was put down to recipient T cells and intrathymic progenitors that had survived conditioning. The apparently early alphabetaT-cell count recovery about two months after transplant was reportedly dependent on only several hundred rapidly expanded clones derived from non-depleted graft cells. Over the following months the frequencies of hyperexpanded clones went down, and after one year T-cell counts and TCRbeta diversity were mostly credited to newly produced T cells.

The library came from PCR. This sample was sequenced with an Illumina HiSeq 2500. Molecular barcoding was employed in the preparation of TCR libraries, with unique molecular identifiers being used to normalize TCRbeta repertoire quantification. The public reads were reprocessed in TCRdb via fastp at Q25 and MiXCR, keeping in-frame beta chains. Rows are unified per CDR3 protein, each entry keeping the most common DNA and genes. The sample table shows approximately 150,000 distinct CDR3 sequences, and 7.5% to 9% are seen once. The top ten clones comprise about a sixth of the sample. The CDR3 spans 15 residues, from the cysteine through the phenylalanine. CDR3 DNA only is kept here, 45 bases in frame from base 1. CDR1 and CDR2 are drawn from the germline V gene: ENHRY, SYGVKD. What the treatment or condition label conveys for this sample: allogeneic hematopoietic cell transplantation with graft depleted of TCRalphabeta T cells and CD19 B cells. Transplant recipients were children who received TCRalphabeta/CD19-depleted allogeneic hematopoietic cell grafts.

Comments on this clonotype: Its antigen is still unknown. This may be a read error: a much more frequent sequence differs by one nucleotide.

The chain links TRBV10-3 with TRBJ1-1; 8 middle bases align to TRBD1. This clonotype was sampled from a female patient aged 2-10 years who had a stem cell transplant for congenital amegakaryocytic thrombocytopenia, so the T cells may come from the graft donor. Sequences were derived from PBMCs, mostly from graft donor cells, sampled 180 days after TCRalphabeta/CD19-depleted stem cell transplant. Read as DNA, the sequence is TGTGCCATCGGTGAGTCGCAGGGGGCTGTTCGGGGAGCTTTCTTT. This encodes CAIGESQGAVRGAFF.